This TCR beta chain comes out of a study of vaccination and CD4 T cells after COVID-19. Study-level background: Four females and six males made up the convalescents, with two Hispanic. Samples after vaccination came a median roughly 74 days past dose two, ranging 14 to 241.

Overall study results and limits: Recorded median SARS-CoV-2-reactive clonotype numbers increased from about 20 to 38 without reaching significance. With convalescent patients, a median around 85% of reactive clones emerged solely after vaccination.

Germline CDR1 is SGHRS and CDR2 is YFSETQ. This CDR3 has 14 amino acids. V was cut by 4 bases and J by 3 bases, with 13 bases left in between. Treatment in this sample: roughly 10-day PBMC culture with coronavirus spike peptide pools or control peptides (ViraFEST assay). Cultured CD4+ T cells had their DNA profiled by the Oncomine TCR Beta short-read assay. Using its own MiXCR run on the PCR reads, TCRdb lists one record per CDR3 protein. The sample holds roughly 15,000 distinct CDR3 sequences, 45% seen once. About this clonotype: What it binds is unknown.

This specimen was CD4+ T cells from blood, cultured in vitro, taken before SARS-CoV-2 vaccination. V is TRBV5-1 and J is TRBJ2-5, with TRBD2 as a possible D gene (7 bases). The TCR was taken from a human donor who received a COVID-19 vaccine. This CDR3 reads CASSGGAPKETQYF. Written as DNA, the CDR3 is TGCGCCAGCAGCGGGGGGGCGCCTAAAGAGACCCAGTACTTC.